One TCR beta chain is described in this entry. Its antigen specificity is not known. One junction end disagrees with the germline gene, perhaps due to a read error. The CDR3 runs 15 residues from the cysteine to the phenylalanine. The only DNA kept is the CDR3, 45 bases in frame from the first base. CDR1 and CDR2 (LGHNA, YNFKEQ) derive from the germline V gene. This sample is part of a study of tumor and adjacent non-tumor tissue in lung cancer (dated by TCRdb to the late 2010s). For context, the study as a whole: The cohort included 12 adenocarcinoma, 2 squamous cell carcinoma and 1 small cell lung cancer patients. Ages among the roughly 15 patients ranged from about 30 to 85 years, there were around ten men and 5 women, and disease was at TNM stage I to III. A total of some 130,000,000 productive TCRbeta reads were generated by sequencing, corresponding to an average of roughly 4.1 million reads per sample. Using bulk TCRbeta repertoires from approximately 15 lung cancer patients, the study set lung tumor tissue side by side with matched distant non-tumor lung tissue. For each patient, one tumor sample and one normal lung sample were taken, giving approximately 33 paired specimens that underwent TCRbeta CDR3 sequencing.

Library preparation used multiplex PCR. TCRdb names Illumina HiSeq 2500 as the instrument used. TCRbeta libraries were built by three rounds of nested PCR using primers (Table S4), following protocols modified from ARM-PCR. Before sequencing, PCR products in the 200-500 bp range were cut out of the gel and cleaned up using the QIAquick gel extraction kit. The authors' pipeline ran thus. Trimmomatic was used to clean the reads, FLASH was used to merge the reads into complete CDR3 sequences, and MiTCR was used to assign the reads to V(D)J germline segments. VDJtools was used to compute clonal diversity as the inverse Simpson's index. A read counted as productive if the sequence was in-frame and lacked a premature stop codon. TCRdb reran the public reads through fastp at Q25 and MiXCR, keeping productive beta chains. For every CDR3 protein sequence, its rows merge into one entry that carries the most common genes and DNA. TCRdb assigned the V and J calls; the authors' analysis was not used. For this sample the table gives 70,000 or so distinct CDR3 sequences, of which 55% to 75% were detected only once. Together, the top ten hold over 20% of the sample.

RNA was isolated from bulk unsorted tissue, and RNA quality was assessed with a NanoDrop ND-1000 and an Agilent 2100. Newly diagnosed lung cancer patients without prior chemotherapy who had been admitted for thoracic surgery in China between August and November 2014 were enrolled as donors. Anyone who had undergone radiotherapy or chemotherapy before, or who had another cancer at the same time, was left out of the study. Pieces of surgical tissue measuring roughly 1-2.2 cm3 were kept in RNAlater solution and held at -80 degrees C until needed. Broader findings and caveats from the paper: Tumor tissue showed significantly greater TCR diversity (inverse Simpson) than normal lung tissue (approximately 430 vs 150, P = 0.0075, Mann-Whitney U test). Peripheral blood was not sequenced, so blood TCRbeta repertoires in these lung cancer patients were not examined. Neither the sequencing platform nor unique molecular identifiers are mentioned in the methods. Only roughly 16 patients were in the cohort, and the authors stated that larger samples and more detailed clinical data are needed. In normal lung, the top 100 clones accounted for a significantly larger cumulative share of the repertoire than in tumor tissue. TCR diversity was significantly higher in younger patients, and higher tumor TCR diversity was associated with shorter overall and disease-free survival.

Material: lung tumor tissue. The chain uses TRBV4-2 and TRBJ2-1; a tentative D match to TRBD2 spans 6 bases. The TCR was taken from a man aged 50 to 59 with non-small cell lung cancer. The DNA sequence is TGTGCCAGCAACCAAGGATTAGCGGACTACAATGGGCAGTTCTTC. It is translated as CASNQGLADYNGQFF.